This T cell receptor beta chain was recorded in a study of control samples from healthy donors and cancer patients. This clone showed up just a few times. This CDR3 region has 13 residues. V was trimmed by 8 bases and J by 1 base, leaving 9 bases between them. TCRdb keeps only in-frame clones here, not all; method: immunoSEQ multiplex PCR. This sample has 95,000 to 150,000 clones, with around 87% found just once. Input material: blood. The TCR originated in a man in his fifties or sixties in good health. The V and J genes are TRBV12-3 or TRBV12-4 and TRBJ1-5, with D uncertain. The CDR3 DNA is TGTGCCAGCCGCCTGGGGAGCAATCAGCCCCAGCATTTT. This translates into CASRLGSNQPQHF.